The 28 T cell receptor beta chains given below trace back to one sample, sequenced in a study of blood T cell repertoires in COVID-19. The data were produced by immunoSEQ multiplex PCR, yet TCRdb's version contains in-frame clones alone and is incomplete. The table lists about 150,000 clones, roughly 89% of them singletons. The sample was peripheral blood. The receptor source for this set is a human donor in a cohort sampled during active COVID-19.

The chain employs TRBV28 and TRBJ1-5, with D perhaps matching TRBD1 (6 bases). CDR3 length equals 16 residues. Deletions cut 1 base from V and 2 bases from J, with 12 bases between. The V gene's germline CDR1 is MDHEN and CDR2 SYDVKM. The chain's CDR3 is CASSLYGQLGNQPQHF. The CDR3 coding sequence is TGTGCCAGCAGTTTATACGGACAGTTAGGCAATCAGCCCCAGCATTTT.

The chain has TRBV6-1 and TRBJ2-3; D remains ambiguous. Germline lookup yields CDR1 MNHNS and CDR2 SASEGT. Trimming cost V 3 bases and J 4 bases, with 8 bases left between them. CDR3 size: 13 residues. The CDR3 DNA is TGTGCCAGCAGTGATTCCATTCCAGATACGCAGTATTTT. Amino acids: CASSDSIPDTQYF.

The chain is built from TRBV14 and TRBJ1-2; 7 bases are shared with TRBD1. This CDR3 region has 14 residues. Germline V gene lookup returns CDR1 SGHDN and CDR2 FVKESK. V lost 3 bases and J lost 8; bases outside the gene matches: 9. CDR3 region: CASSHRQGGLGYTF. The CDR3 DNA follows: TGTGCCAGCAGCCACCGACAGGGTGGGCTAGGCTACACCTTC.

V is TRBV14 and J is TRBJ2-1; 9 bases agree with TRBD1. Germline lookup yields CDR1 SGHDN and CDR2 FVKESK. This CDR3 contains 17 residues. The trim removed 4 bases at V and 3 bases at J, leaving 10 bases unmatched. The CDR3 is CASSLDLGQGLYNEQFF. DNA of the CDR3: TGTGCCAGCAGCCTCGACTTGGGACAGGGTCTCTACAATGAGCAGTTCTTC.

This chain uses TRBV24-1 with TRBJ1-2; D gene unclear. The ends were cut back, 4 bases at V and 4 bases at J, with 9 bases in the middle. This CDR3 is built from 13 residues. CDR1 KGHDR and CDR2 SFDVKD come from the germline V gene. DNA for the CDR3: TGTGCCACCAGTGACACCGGGAGCTATGGCTACACCTTC. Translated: CATSDTGSYGYTF.

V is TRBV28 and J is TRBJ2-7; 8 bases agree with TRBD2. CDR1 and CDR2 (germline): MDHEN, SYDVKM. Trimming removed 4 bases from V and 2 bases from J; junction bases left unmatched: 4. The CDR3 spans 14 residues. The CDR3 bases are TGTGCCAGCAGTTCTAGCGGGTTCGCCTACGAGCAGTACTTC. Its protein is CASSSSGFAYEQYF.

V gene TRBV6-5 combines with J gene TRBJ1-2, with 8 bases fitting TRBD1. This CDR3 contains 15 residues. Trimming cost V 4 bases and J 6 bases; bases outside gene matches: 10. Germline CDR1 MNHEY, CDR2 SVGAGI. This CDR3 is CASSSRTGTIDGYTF. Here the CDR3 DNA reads TGTGCCAGCAGTTCAAGGACAGGGACGATTGATGGCTACACCTTC.

CDR3 sequence reads: CASGTSGRGTDTQYF. The CDR3, as DNA: TGTGCCAGCGGGACTAGCGGGAGGGGGACAGATACGCAGTATTTT. The chain links TRBV11-2 to TRBJ2-3; 16 bases are a match to TRBD2. V gave up 8 bases and J gave up 3 bases; unmatched junction bases: 2. CDR1 is SGHAT and CDR2 is FQNNGV in the germline V gene. The CDR3 totals 15 residues.

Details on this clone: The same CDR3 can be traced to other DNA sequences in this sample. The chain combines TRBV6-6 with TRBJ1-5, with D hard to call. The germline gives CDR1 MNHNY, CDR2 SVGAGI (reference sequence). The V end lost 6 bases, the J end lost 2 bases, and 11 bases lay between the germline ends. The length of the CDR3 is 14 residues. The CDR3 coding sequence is TGTGCCAGCAGCCCTACCGGGGGCAATCAGCCCCAGCATTTT. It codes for CASSPTGGNQPQHF.

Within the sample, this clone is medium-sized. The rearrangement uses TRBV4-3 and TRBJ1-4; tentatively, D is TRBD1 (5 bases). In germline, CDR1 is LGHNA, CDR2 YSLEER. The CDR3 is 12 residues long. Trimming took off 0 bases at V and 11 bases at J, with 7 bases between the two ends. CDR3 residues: CASSQDRDKLFF. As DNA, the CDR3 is TGCGCCAGCAGCCAAGACAGGGATAAACTGTTTTTT.

This CDR3 reads CASSQGRGPDTQYF. CDR3 bases: TGTGCCAGTAGTCAAGGCAGGGGGCCAGATACGCAGTATTTT. The V call is TRBV19, the J call TRBJ2-3, with 8 bases lining up with TRBD1. J lost 4 bases, V lost 5 bases, and 5 bases had no gene match. The CDR3 consists of 14 residues. Germline CDR1 LNHDA, CDR2 SQIVND (reference sequence).

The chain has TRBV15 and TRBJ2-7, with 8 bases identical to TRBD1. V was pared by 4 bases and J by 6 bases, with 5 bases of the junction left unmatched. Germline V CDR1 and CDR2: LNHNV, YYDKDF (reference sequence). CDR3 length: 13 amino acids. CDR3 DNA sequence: TGTGCCACCAGCATGGACAGGGTTTCCGAGCAGTACTTC. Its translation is CATSMDRVSEQYF.

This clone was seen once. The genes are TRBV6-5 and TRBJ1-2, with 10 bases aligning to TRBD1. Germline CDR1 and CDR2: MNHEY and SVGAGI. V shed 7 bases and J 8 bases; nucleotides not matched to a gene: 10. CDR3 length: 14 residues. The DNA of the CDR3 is TGTGCCAGCACAAGACAGGGGGCGCTTAGCGGCTACACCTTC. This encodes CASTRQGALSGYTF.

CDR3 region: CASSSGQGRVLGEKLFF. The CDR3 coding sequence is TGTGCCAGCAGTTCGGGACAGGGTCGGGTGCTAGGTGAAAAACTGTTTTTT. The J gene is TRBJ1-4, the V gene TRBV28; 9 bases map to TRBD1. V lost 4 bases and J lost 7; bases outside the gene matches: 13. The germline CDR1 and CDR2 sequences are MDHEN and SYDVKM. The CDR3 extends over 17 amino acids. The complete variable domain, with remaining parts taken from reference TRBV28 and TRBJ1-4, reads DVKVTQSSRYLVKRTGEKVFLECVQDMDHENMFWYRQDPGLGLRLIYFSYDVKMKEKGDIPEGYSVSREKKERFSLILESASTNQTSMYLCASSSGQGRVLGEKLFFGSGTQLSVL.

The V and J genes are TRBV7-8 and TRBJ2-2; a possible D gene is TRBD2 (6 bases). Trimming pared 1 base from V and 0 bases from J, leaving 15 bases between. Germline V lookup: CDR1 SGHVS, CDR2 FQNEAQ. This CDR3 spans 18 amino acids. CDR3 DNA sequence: TGTGCCAGCAGCTTAGTAGTTGGCGGCGGGACGAACACCGGGGAGCTGTTTTTT. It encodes CASSLVVGGGTNTGELFF.

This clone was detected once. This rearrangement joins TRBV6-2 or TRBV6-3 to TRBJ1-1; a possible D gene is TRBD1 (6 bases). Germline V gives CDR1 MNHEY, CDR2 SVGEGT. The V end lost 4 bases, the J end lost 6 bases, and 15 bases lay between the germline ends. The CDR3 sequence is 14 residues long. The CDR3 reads CASSFSRGASEAFF. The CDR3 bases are TGTGCCAGCAGTTTTAGCAGGGGAGCTTCTGAAGCTTTCTTT.

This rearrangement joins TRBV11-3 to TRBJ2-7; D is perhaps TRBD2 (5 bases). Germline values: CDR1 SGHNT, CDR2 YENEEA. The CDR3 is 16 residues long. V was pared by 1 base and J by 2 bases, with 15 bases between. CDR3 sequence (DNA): TGTGCCAGCAGCTTAGGACGGGGTGCGCGGCCCTACGAGCAGTACTTC. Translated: CASSLGRGARPYEQYF.

In DNA, the CDR3 is TGTGCCAGCAGCCCTGAAGACATAAGTAACTATGGCTACACCTTC. This translates into CASSPEDISNYGYTF. The chain uses TRBV13 and TRBJ1-2; no firm D call. The V gene's germline CDR1 is PRHDT and CDR2 FYEKMQ (reference sequence). This CDR3 is 15 amino acids long. V was cut by 5 bases and J by 1 base, with 14 bases left in between.

The CDR3 here is CASLGRGGSPPVNEQFF. CDR3 nucleotides: TGTGCCAGTTTGGGTCGGGGCGGGAGCCCCCCCGTCAATGAGCAGTTCTTC. The gene calls are TRBV19 and TRBJ2-1; 7 bases agree with TRBD2. The CDR3 runs to 17 residues. Germline V gene data show CDR1 as LNHDA and CDR2 as SQIVND (reference sequence). V was clipped by 8 bases and J by 6 bases; unmatched bases: 19.

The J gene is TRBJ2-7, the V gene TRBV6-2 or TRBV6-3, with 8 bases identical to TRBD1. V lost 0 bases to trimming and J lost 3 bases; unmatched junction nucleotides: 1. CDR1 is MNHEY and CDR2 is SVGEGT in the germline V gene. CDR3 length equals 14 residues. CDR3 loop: CASSYSDRGYEQYF. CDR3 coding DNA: TGTGCCAGCAGTTACTCCGACAGGGGCTACGAGCAGTACTTC.

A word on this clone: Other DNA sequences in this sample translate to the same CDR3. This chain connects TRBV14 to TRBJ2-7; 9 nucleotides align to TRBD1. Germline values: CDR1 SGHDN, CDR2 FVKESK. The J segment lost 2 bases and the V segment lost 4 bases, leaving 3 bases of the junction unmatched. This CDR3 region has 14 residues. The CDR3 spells CASSPTGGPYEQYF. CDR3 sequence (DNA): TGTGCCAGCAGCCCGACAGGGGGGCCCTACGAGCAGTACTTC.

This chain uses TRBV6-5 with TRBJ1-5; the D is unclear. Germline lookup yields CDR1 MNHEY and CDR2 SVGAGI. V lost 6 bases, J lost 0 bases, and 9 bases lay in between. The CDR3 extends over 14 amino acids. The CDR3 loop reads CASRNSDSNQPQHF. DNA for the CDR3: TGTGCCAGCAGGAACAGTGATAGCAATCAGCCCCAGCATTTT.

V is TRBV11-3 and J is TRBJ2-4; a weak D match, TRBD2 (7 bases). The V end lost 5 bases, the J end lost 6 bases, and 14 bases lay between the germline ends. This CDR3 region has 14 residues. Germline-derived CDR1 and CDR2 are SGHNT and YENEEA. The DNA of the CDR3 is TGTGCCAGCAGCCCCGAGGGGGGGATAAACATTCAGTACTTC. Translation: CASSPEGGINIQYF. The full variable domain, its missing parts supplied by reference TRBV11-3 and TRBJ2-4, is EAGVVQSPRYKIIEKKQPVAFWCNPISGHNTLYWYLQNLGQGPELLIRYENEEAVDDSQLPKDRFSAERLKGVDSTLKIQPAELGDSAVYLCASSPEGGINIQYFGAGTRLSVL.

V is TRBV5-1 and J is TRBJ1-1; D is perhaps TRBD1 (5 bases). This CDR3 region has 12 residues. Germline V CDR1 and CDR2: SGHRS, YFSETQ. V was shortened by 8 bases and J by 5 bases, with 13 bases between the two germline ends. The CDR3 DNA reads TGCGCCAGAAAAGGCGACAGTACTGAAGCTTTCTTT. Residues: CARKGDSTEAFF.

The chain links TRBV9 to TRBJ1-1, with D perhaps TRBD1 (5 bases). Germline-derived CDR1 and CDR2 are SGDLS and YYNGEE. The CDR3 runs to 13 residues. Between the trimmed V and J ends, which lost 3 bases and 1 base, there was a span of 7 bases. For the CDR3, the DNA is TGTGCCAGCAGCGCCGGACAGAACACTGAAGCTTTCTTT. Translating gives CASSAGQNTEAFF.

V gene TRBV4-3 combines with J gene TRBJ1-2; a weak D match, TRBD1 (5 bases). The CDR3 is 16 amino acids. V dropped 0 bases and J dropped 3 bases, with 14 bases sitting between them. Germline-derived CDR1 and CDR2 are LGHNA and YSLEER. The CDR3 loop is CASSQDRGGWDYGYTF. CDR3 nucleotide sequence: TGCGCCAGCAGCCAAGATCGCGGGGGATGGGACTATGGCTACACCTTC.

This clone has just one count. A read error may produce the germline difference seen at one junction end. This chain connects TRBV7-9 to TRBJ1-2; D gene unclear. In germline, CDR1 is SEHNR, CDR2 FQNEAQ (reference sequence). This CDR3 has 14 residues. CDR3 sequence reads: CASSLSGSFHPSSF. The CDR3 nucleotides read TGTGCCAGCAGCTTATCGGGGAGTTTTCATCCTAGTTCGTTC.

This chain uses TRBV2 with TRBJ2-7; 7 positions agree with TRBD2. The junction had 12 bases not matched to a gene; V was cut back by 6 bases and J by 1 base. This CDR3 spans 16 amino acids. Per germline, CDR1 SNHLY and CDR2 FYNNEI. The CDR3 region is CASSLGGGLISYEQYF. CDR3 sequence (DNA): TGTGCCAGCAGCCTTGGCGGGGGATTGATTTCCTACGAGCAGTACTTC.